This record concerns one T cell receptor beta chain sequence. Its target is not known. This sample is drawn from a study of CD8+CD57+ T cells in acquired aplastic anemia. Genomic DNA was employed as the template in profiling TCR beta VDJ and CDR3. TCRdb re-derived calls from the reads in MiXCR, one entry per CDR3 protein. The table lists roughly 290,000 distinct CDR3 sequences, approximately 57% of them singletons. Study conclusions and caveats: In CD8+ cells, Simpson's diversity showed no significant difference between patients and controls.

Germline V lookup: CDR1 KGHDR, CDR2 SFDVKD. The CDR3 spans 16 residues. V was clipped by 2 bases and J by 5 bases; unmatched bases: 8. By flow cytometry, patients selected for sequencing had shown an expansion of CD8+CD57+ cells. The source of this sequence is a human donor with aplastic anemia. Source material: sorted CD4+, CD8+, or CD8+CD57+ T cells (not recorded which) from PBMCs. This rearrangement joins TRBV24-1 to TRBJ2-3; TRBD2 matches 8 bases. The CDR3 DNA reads TGTGCCACCAGTGATTGGGGGACTAGGAGCGGAGATACGCAGTATTTT. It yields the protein CATSDWGTRSGDTQYF.